These 9 T cell receptor beta chains were sequenced from one sample in a study of CD8 T cells in ankylosing spondylitis. TCRdb itself ran the 5' RACE reads through MiXCR, one entry per CDR3 protein. The table has some 95,000 distinct CDR3 sequences, around 9.4% seen once. Sequencing input: blood, either unsorted or a sorted T cell fraction (not recorded which). These receptors were taken from a male donor with ankylosing spondylitis or in good health (not recorded which).

Worth noting for this clonotype: A clone one base away is much larger, so this may be a read error. V gene TRBV5-4 combines with J gene TRBJ1-2, with 10 positions matching TRBD1. Germline lookup yields CDR1 SGHNT and CDR2 YYREEE (reference sequence). The V gene end was trimmed by 5 bases and the J gene end by 7 bases; junction bases not matched to a gene: 8. This CDR3 is 14 amino acids long. The CDR3 nucleotides read TGTGCCAGCAGGTTGACAGGGGGCTTGCGTGGCTACACCTTC. This gives the protein CASRLTGGLRGYTF.

This clonotype was picked up a small number of times. For the CDR3, the DNA is TGTGCCAGCAGTTTTCGGTTTACAAAGATGAGGCAACAGGGCTACTATGGCTACACCTTC. Protein: CASSFRFTKMRQQGYYGYTF. The chain combines TRBV27 with TRBJ1-2; D perhaps matches TRBD1 (6 bases). Between the trimmed V and J ends, which lost 3 bases and 3 bases, there was a span of 29 bases. This CDR3 has 20 amino acids. Germline V gives CDR1 MNHEY, CDR2 SMNVEV (reference sequence).

V and J are TRBV2 and TRBJ2-5, with TRBD2 matching 11 bases. Germline V gene data show CDR1 as SNHLY and CDR2 as FYNNEI. The CDR3 extends over 17 amino acids. Losses at the gene ends were 0 bases for V and 0 bases for J; bases not matched to a gene: 3. This CDR3 is CASSEAPGLADQETQYF. The CDR3, as DNA: TGTGCCAGCAGTGAAGCCCCGGGACTAGCGGACCAAGAGACCCAGTACTTC.

V and J are TRBV5-1 and TRBJ2-1; TRBD2 matches at 8 bases. Germline CDR1 is SGHRS and CDR2 is YFSETQ. The CDR3 is 19 amino acids. With 0 bases clipped from V and 3 bases from J, the junction kept 14 bases outside the gene matches. The CDR3 loop reads CASSLGWGAAGDNYNEQFF. The CDR3 DNA is TGCGCCAGCAGCTTGGGGTGGGGGGCAGCGGGGGATAACTACAATGAGCAGTTCTTC.

This clonotype was found many times. This chain uses TRBV28 with TRBJ2-3; D could derive from TRBD1 or TRBD2 (5 bases each). Germline assignment: CDR1 MDHEN and CDR2 SYDVKM. Trimming stripped 4 bases from V and 6 bases from J, with 17 bases between. The CDR3 loop spans 15 amino acids. The CDR3 loop is CASSSRGPSMDTQYF. DNA of the CDR3: TGTGCCAGCAGTTCACGGGGCCCCTCGATGGATACGCAGTATTTT.

This clonotype came up a few times. A much larger clone differs by one base, so this may be a read error. The chain employs TRBV7-2 and TRBJ2-7; D call uncertain. This CDR3 region has 12 residues. With 3 bases removed from V and 3 bases from J, the gap between germline ends came to 6 bases. In germline, CDR1 is SGHTA, CDR2 FQGNSA. CDR3: CASSLLFYEQYF. In DNA form, the CDR3 reads TGTGCCAGCAGCTTGCTGTTCTACGAGCAGTACTTC.

This clonotype came up a few times. This CDR3 reads CASSQEWAGELFF. The CDR3 DNA sequence: TGTGCCAGCAGCCAAGAATGGGCCGGGGAGCTGTTTTTT. The rearrangement links TRBV14 to TRBJ2-2, with no clear D. Germline values: CDR1 SGHDN, CDR2 FVKESK. The CDR3 length is 13 residues. Deletions cut 0 bases from V and 6 bases from J, with 5 bases between.

Many counts were recorded for this clonotype. The chain carries TRBV28 and TRBJ2-7; no definite D call. V was cut by 6 bases and J by 0 bases, with 6 bases left in between. Germline CDR1 MDHEN, CDR2 SYDVKM. The CDR3 contains 12 residues. CDR3 nucleotides: TGTGCCAGCAGGGCGGTCTCCTACGAGCAGTACTTC. Amino acid sequence: CASRAVSYEQYF.

Ten or more counts support this clonotype. The V call is TRBV29-1, the J call TRBJ1-1; unclear D gene. The CDR3 has 13 residues. The germline V gene encodes CDR1 SQVTM and CDR2 ANQGSEA. V was trimmed by 0 bases and J by 0 bases, leaving 5 bases between them. CDR3 nucleotides: TGCAGCGTTGAAGAGGGCGTGAACACTGAAGCTTTCTTT. Translated: CSVEEGVNTEAFF.